This T cell receptor beta chain is from a study of CD8 T cells in ankylosing spondylitis. This clonotype was detected only a few times. Its antigen remains unidentified. Study-level points and caveats: Ankylosing spondylitis blood seemed to carry a telltale TCR beta motif made of about 8 highly homologous variants.

TCRdb ran MiXCR on the 5' RACE reads and lists one entry per CDR3 protein. The table includes more than 650,000 distinct CDR3 sequences, about an eighth detected once. Germline loops: CDR1 MNHNS, CDR2 SASEGT. The CDR3 covers 16 residues. Trimming pared 8 bases from V and 2 bases from J, leaving 21 bases between. The origin of this receptor is a male donor with ankylosing spondylitis. The V and J genes are TRBV6-1 and TRBJ1-1, with D maybe TRBD1 (5 bases). The sequencing sample was made of blood, either unsorted or a sorted T cell fraction (not recorded which). The CDR3: CASANPGRNQNTEAFF. CDR3 nucleotide sequence: TGTGCCAGCGCAAACCCGGGACGCAACCAAAACACTGAAGCTTTCTTT.